This entry concerns a single T cell receptor (beta chain). The target antigen is unknown. The data derive from a study of T-cell reconstitution after alpha-beta-depleted transplantation in children. TCRbeta library construction was performed incorporating unique molecular identifiers. MiXCR, run by TCRdb on the PCR reads, gives a single entry per CDR3 protein. The sample includes approximately 230,000 distinct CDR3 sequences, 20% to 30% of them seen just once. Study-level points and caveats: From surviving recipient T cells and thymic progenitors came the high day-60 TCRbeta diversity observed in some patients. Newly produced T cells mostly accounted for T-cell counts and diversity one year post-transplant. About two months after transplant, alpha-beta T cells reportedly came from several hundred expanded graft clones.

With 5 bases removed from V and 3 bases from J, the gap between germline ends came to 11 bases. This CDR3 has 12 amino acids. From germline, CDR1 is GTSNPN and CDR2 SVGIG (reference sequence). The receptor comes from a female patient between 2 and 15 years old who had a stem cell transplant for congenital amegakaryocytic thrombocytopenia, so the T cells may come from the graft donor. Material: PBMCs, mostly from graft donor cells, obtained 360 days after TCRalphabeta/CD19-depleted stem cell transplant. The V gene is TRBV30, the J gene TRBJ2-7; D is ambiguous. In nucleotides, the CDR3 is TGTGCCTGGGGAGAAGGGTACTACGAGCAGTACTTC. It encodes CAWGEGYYEQYF.